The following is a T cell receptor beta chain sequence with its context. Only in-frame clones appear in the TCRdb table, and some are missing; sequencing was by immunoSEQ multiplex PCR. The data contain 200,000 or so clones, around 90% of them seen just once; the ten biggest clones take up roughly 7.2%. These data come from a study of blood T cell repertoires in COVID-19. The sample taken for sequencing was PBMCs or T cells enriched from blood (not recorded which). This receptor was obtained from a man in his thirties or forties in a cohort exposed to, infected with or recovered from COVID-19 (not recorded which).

In DNA, the CDR3 is TGCGCCAGCAGCCAAAGGGAGAGCTCCTACGAGCAGTACTTC. Protein product: CASSQRESSYEQYF. The V call is TRBV4-1, the J call TRBJ2-7; tentatively, D is TRBD2 (5 bases). The V and J ends lost 2 bases and 0 bases respectively, with 8 bases between them. The germline gives CDR1 MGHRA, CDR2 YSYEKL. The CDR3 runs to 14 residues.